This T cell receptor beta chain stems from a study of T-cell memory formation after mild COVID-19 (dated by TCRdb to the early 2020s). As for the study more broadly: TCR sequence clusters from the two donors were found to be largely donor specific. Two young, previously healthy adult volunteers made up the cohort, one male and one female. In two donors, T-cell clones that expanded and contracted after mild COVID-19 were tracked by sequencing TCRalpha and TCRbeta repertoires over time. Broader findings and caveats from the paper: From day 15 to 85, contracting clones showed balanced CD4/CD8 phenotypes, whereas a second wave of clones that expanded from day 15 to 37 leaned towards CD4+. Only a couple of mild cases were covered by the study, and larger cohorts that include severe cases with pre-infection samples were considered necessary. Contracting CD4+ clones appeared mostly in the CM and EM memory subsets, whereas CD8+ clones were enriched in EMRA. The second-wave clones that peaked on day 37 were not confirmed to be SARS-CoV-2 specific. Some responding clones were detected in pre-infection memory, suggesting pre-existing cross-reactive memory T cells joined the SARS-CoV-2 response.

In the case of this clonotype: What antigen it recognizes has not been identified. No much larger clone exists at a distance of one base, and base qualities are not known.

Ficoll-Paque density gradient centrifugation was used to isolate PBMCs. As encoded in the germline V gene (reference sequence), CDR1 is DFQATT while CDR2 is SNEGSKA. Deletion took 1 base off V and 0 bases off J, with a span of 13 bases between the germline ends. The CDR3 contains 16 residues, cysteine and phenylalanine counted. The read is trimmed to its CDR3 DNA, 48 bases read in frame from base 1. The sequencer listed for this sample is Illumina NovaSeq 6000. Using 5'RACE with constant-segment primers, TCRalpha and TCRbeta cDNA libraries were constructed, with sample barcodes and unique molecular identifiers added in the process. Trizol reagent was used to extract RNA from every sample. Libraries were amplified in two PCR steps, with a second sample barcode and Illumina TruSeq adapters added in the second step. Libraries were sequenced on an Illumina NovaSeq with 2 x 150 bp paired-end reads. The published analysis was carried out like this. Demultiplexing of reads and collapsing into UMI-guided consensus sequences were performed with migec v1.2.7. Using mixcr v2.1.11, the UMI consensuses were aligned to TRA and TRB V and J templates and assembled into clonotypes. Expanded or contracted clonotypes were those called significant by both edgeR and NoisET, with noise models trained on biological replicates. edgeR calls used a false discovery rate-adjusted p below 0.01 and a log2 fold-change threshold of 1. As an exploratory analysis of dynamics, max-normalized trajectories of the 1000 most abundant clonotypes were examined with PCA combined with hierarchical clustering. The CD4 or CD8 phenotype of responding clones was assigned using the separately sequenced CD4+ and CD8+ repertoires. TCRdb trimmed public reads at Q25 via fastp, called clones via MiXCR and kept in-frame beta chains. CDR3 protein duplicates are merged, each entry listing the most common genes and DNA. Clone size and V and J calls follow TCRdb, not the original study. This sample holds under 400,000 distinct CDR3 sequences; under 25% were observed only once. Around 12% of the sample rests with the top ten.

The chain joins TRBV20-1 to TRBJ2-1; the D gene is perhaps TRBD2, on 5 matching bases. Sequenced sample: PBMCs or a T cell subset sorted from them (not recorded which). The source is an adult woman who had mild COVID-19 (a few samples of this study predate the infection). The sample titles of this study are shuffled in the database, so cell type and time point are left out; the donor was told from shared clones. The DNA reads TGCAGTGCTAGAGTCGTGTATGGGAGCTCCTACAATGAGCAGTTCTTC. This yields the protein CSARVVYGSSYNEQFF.